The T cell receptor (beta chain) described here comes from a study of T cell changes during pregnancy in multiple sclerosis. The CDR3 has 17 amino acids. With 1 base removed from V and 0 bases from J, the gap between germline ends came to 17 bases. CDR1 SGDLS and CDR2 YYNGEE come from the germline V gene. The assay was immunoSEQ multiplex PCR, and TCRdb's table has in-frame clones only and misses some. The table records approximately 130,000 clones, about 95% of them present only once. The chain recombines TRBV9 with TRBJ2-7, with a possible D match to TRBD1 (6 bases). The sequencing used peripheral blood, collected after pregnancy. This clonotype was obtained from a female donor with multiple sclerosis, enrolled in a pregnancy study. CDR3 in amino acids: CASSVITGFALSYEQYF. In DNA, the CDR3 is TGTGCCAGCAGCGTAATCACAGGGTTCGCCCTCTCCTACGAGCAGTACTTC.